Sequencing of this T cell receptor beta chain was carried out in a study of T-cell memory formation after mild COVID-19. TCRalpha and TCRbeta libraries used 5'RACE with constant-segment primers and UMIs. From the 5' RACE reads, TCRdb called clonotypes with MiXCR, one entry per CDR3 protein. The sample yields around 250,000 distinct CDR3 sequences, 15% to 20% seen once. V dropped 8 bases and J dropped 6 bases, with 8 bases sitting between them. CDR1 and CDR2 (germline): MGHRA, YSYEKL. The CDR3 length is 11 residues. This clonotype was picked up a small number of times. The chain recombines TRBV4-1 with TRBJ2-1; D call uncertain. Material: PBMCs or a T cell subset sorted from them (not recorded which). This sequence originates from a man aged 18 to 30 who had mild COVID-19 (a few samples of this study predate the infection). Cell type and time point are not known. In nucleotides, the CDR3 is TGCGCCAGCGCCGAGGTCAATGAGCAGTTCTTC. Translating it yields CASAEVNEQFF.